Following are 27 T cell receptor beta chains from one sample sequenced in a study of blood T cells in healthy people across ages. Sample-barcoded 5' priming and a J-beta primer mix drove a second PCR of about 7 to 12 cycles. TCRdb re-analysed the 5' RACE reads in MiXCR, keeping a single row per CDR3 protein. Counted here are 920,000 or so distinct CDR3 sequences, 35% to 55% occurring once; the ten biggest clones make up about 20%. Sample: blood. These receptors originate from a woman between 55 and 75 years old in good health.

The chain couples TRBV10-3 to TRBJ2-7, with 8 bases aligning to TRBD1. The germline V gene encodes CDR1 ENHRY and CDR2 SYGVKD. This CDR3 region has 14 residues. Unmatched junction bases numbered 5, after V lost 4 bases and J lost 3 bases. The CDR3, as DNA: TGTGCCATCAGTGGAAGAGGACAGGGCTACGAGCAGTACTTC. This codes for CAISGRGQGYEQYF.

V is TRBV29-1 and J is TRBJ1-2, with TRBD1 identical over 7 bases. The V and J ends lost 6 bases and 7 bases, in that order; junction bases with no gene match: 11. CDR3 length: 13 amino acids. Germline V lookup: CDR1 SQVTM, CDR2 ANQGSEA. As DNA, the CDR3 is TGCAGCGTACGGGACAGCCGGTCCGGTGGCTACACCTTC. Protein sequence: CSVRDSRSGGYTF.

The chain carries TRBV4-1 and TRBJ2-1, with D possibly being TRBD1 (6 bases). CDR1 and CDR2 from the germline V gene are MGHRA and YSYEKL. V lost 1 base to trimming and J lost 7 bases, with 14 bases between them. This CDR3 has 15 amino acids. CDR3 protein: CASSQGRVRGNEQFF. The CDR3, as DNA: TGCGCCAGCAGCCAAGGGAGAGTGAGGGGGAATGAGCAGTTCTTC.

This clonotype was seen a handful of times. The chain links TRBV2 to TRBJ1-2; D unresolved. Trimming shortened V by 6 bases and J by 4 bases, and 12 bases separated the two germline ends. CDR3 length equals 13 residues. Germline assignment: CDR1 SNHLY and CDR2 FYNNEI. The CDR3 is CASSPGLLYGYTF. CDR3 bases: TGTGCCAGCAGCCCCGGACTGCTCTATGGCTACACCTTC.

In this sample, this clonotype turned up a few times. The chain employs TRBV20-1 and TRBJ2-5; 8 nucleotides agree with TRBD2. CDR1 DFQATT and CDR2 SNEGSKA come from the germline V gene (reference sequence). V dropped 3 bases and J dropped 4; count of bases not matched to a gene: 4. The CDR3 covers 13 residues. The CDR3 DNA follows: TGCAGTGCTAGGTGGCTAGCGGGAGAGACCCAGTACTTC. This translates into CSARWLAGETQYF.

CDR3 amino acids: CASSLSGPGVYEQYF. CDR3 DNA: TGTGCCAGCAGTTTATCCGGACCAGGTGTGTATGAGCAGTACTTC. The V gene is TRBV28, the J gene TRBJ2-5; no reliable D call. V lost 1 base and J 11 bases, leaving 20 bases between the germline ends. Germline CDR1 and CDR2: MDHEN and SYDVKM. The CDR3 covers 15 residues. The variable domain in full, completed from reference TRBV28 and TRBJ2-5, reads DVKVTQSSRYLVKRTGEKVFLECVQDMDHENMFWYRQDPGLGLRLIYFSYDVKMKEKGDIPEGYSVSREKKERFSLILESASTNQTSMYLCASSLSGPGVYEQYFGPGTRLLVL.

The chain joins TRBV7-9 to TRBJ2-1; D tentatively reads TRBD1 or TRBD2 (7 bases each). The length of the CDR3 is 14 residues. Germline V CDR1 and CDR2: SEHNR, FQNEAQ (reference sequence). V was shortened by 4 bases and J by 10 bases, with 17 bases between the two germline ends. The CDR3 nucleotides read TGTGCCAGCAGCTCACCCCAGGGGGGGCGAGAGCAGTTCTTC. Translated: CASSSPQGGREQFF.

The chain joins TRBV29-1 to TRBJ2-1; D is unclear. There are 13 residues in the CDR3. The germline gives CDR1 SQVTM, CDR2 ANQGSEA. Trimming removed 7 bases at V and 7 bases at J, with 17 bases between. CDR3 region: CSAGPYYRNEQFF. As DNA, the CDR3 is TGCAGCGCCGGGCCCTACTATCGTAATGAGCAGTTCTTC.

The rearrangement uses TRBV30 and TRBJ1-2; D call uncertain. Germline V lookup: CDR1 GTSNPN, CDR2 SVGIG (reference sequence). V was trimmed by 3 bases and J by 2 bases, leaving 13 bases between them. The CDR3 consists of 14 residues. CDR3 in amino acids: CAWRPSIRNYGYTF. The CDR3 DNA is TGTGCCTGGAGGCCAAGCATTAGAAACTATGGCTACACCTTC. The complete variable domain, with remaining parts taken from reference TRBV30 and TRBJ1-2, reads SQTIHQWPATLVQPVGSPLSLECTVEGTSNPNLYWYRQAAGRGLQLLFYSVGIGQISSEVPQNLSASRPQDRQFILSSKKLLLSDSGFYLCAWRPSIRNYGYTFGSGTRLTVV.

The chain carries TRBV5-1 and TRBJ2-2; D may match TRBD1 or TRBD2 (5 bases each). Germline CDR1 reads SGHRS; CDR2 reads YFSETQ. The CDR3 consists of 16 residues. Trimming shortened V by 3 bases and J by 2 bases, and 14 bases separated the two germline ends. The CDR3 nucleotides read TGCGCCAGCAGCTCAGTGGGACGGAGTAACACCGGGGAGCTGTTTTTT. Protein product: CASSSVGRSNTGELFF.

The chain combines TRBV4-2 with TRBJ1-1, with D possibly matching TRBD1 (5 bases). V gave up 2 bases and J gave up 9 bases, with 22 bases separating them. Germline V lookup: CDR1 LGHNA, CDR2 YNFKEQ. The CDR3 contains 16 residues. CDR3 in amino acids: CASSQIGGGVRTKAFF. CDR3 nucleotide sequence: TGTGCCAGCAGCCAAATTGGGGGTGGGGTTCGAACTAAAGCTTTCTTT.

This chain uses TRBV6-6 with TRBJ1-5; tentative D call: TRBD1 (5 bases). The ends were cut back, 3 bases at V and 0 bases at J, with 12 bases in the middle. The CDR3 contains 16 residues. The germline V gene encodes CDR1 MNHNY and CDR2 SVGAGI (reference sequence). CDR3 DNA: TGTGCCAGCAGTTATTCCCCCGGGGGTAGCAATCAGCCCCAGCATTTT. Translated, it gives CASSYSPGGSNQPQHF.

CDR3 loop: CASSPVEATNEKLFF. Written as DNA, the CDR3 is TGTGCCAGCAGTCCAGTCGAAGCAACTAATGAAAAACTGTTTTTT. V and J are TRBV28 and TRBJ1-4; D gene uncertain. Germline V gene sequence: CDR1 MDHEN, CDR2 SYDVKM. Deletions cut 5 bases from V and 0 bases from J, with 10 bases between. There are 15 residues in the CDR3.

This clonotype was observed a single time. The V and J genes are TRBV21-1 and TRBJ2-7; the listed D gene, TRBD2, was not tested against the DNA. TRBV21-1 is a pseudogene locus. The CDR3 is 17 residues long. In DNA form, the CDR3 reads TGTGTCAGCAGCAAAGGGAGACTAGCGGGGCACTCCTACGAGCAGTACTTC. Its protein is CVSSKGRLAGHSYEQYF.

With respect to this clonotype: It may be a read error: a sequence one base away is much more abundant. The chain links TRBV4-1 to TRBJ2-3; the D is unclear. CDR1 is MGHRA, CDR2 YSYEKL, per germline. The CDR3 spans 15 residues. The CDR3 DNA is TGCGTCAGCAGCCAAGAAAAGAATGGGCGAGATACGCAGTATTTT. It encodes CVSSQEKNGRDTQYF.

This clonotype was seen a handful of times. This chain connects TRBV29-1 to TRBJ1-1; TRBD1 agrees at 8 bases. Germline lookup yields CDR1 SQVTM and CDR2 ANQGSEA. CDR3 size: 13 residues. V was pared by 6 bases and J by 1 base, with 4 bases of the junction left unmatched. The CDR3 here is CSVSGGSNTEAFF. The CDR3 DNA sequence: TGCAGCGTATCAGGGGGCTCGAACACTGAAGCTTTCTTT.

The chain recombines TRBV4-1 with TRBJ2-7, with D possibly called TRBD1 or TRBD2 (6 bases each). The CDR3 sequence is 19 residues long. V was cut by 1 base and J by 1 base, with 23 bases left in between. Germline-derived CDR1 and CDR2 are MGHRA and YSYEKL. The DNA for the CDR3 is TGCGCCAGCAGCCAAGCACGTCGTGAGGGAGAAGGGGGGTCCTACGAGCAGTACTTC. This encodes CASSQARREGEGGSYEQYF.

V gene TRBV12-3 or TRBV12-4 combines with J gene TRBJ2-3; possibly TRBD1 for D (5 bases). V lost 5 bases, J lost 13 bases, and 13 bases lay in between. The CDR3 consists of 11 residues. Written as DNA, the CDR3 is TGTGCCAGCAGTAAGACAGATATGGAGTATTTT. Protein product: CASSKTDMEYF.

The chain uses TRBV5-1 and TRBJ1-2; D remains ambiguous. Germline values: CDR1 SGHRS, CDR2 YFSETQ. V dropped 0 bases and J dropped 1 base, with 10 bases sitting between them. The CDR3 spans 15 residues. CDR3 coding DNA: TGCGCCAGCAGCTTGGGCGGTAGGGATAACTATGGCTACACCTTC. Translation: CASSLGGRDNYGYTF.

This clonotype was seen only a few times. The CDR3 reads CASSLVMLAMDGELFF. Here the CDR3 DNA reads TGTGCCAGCAGCTTGGTGATGTTAGCAATGGACGGGGAGCTGTTTTTT. The rearrangement joins TRBV5-5 to TRBJ2-2; D not resolved. Germline V lookup: CDR1 SGHKS, CDR2 YYEKEE (reference sequence). V lost 0 bases and J 7 bases, leaving 16 bases between the germline ends. The CDR3 is made up of 16 amino acids. The entire variable domain, with the rest obtained from reference TRBV5-5 and TRBJ2-2, is as follows: DAGVTQSPTHLIKTRGQQVTLRCSPISGHKSVSWYQQVLGQGPQFIFQYYEKEERGRGNFPDRFSARQFPNYSSELNVNALLLGDSALYLCASSLVMLAMDGELFFGEGSRLTVL.

The chain uses TRBV15 and TRBJ2-3; D unresolved. The CDR3 sequence is 13 residues long. Trimming cost V 1 base and J 6 bases, with 8 bases left between them. Per the germline V gene, CDR1 is LNHNV and CDR2 is YYDKDF (reference sequence). In nucleotides, the CDR3 is TGTGCCACCAGCAGAGTTAACGGGGATACGCAGTATTTT. This translates into CATSRVNGDTQYF.

The chain recombines TRBV5-1 with TRBJ1-2; D call uncertain. V was clipped by 0 bases and J by 4 bases, with 10 bases between them. Germline CDR1 is SGHRS and CDR2 is YFSETQ. CDR3 length: 14 residues. CDR3 in DNA: TGCGCCAGCAGCTTGGATACTCCCCCCTATGGCTACACCTTC. Translating gives CASSLDTPPYGYTF.

This clonotype was seen more than once but under ten times. The rearrangement uses TRBV20-1 and TRBJ1-6; 10 nucleotides agree with TRBD1. CDR1 DFQATT and CDR2 SNEGSKA come from the germline V gene (reference sequence). The CDR3 is made up of 16 amino acids. After removal of 6 bases from V and 5 bases from J, the junction contained 10 bases not matched to a gene. The CDR3 sequence: CSALLTTGGHNSPLHF. The CDR3 bases are TGCAGTGCCTTACTAACGACAGGGGGCCATAATTCACCCCTCCACTTT.

This clonotype has just a few counts. The chain is built from TRBV6-2 or TRBV6-3 and TRBJ2-7; perhaps TRBD2 as D (5 bases). V was clipped by 5 bases and J by 0 bases, with 14 bases between them. CDR3 length: 15 residues. The V gene's germline CDR1 is MNHEY and CDR2 SVGEGT. The CDR3 here is CASSNGLNPSYEQYF. CDR3 DNA: TGTGCCAGCAGTAATGGACTCAACCCCTCCTACGAGCAGTACTTC.

The gene calls are TRBV7-9 and TRBJ2-5; perhaps TRBD1 as D (7 bases). Germline CDR1 reads SEHNR; CDR2 reads FQNEAQ (reference sequence). The CDR3 extends over 13 amino acids. V was pared by 5 bases and J by 11 bases, with 18 bases between. This CDR3 is CASSPSGSGGQYF. In DNA form, the CDR3 reads TGTGCCAGCAGCCCATCAGGTTCAGGGGGGCAGTACTTC. The variable domain in full, with the rest retrieved from reference TRBV7-9 and TRBJ2-5, is DTGVSQNPRHKITKRGQNVTFRCDPISEHNRLYWYRQTLGQGPEFLTYFQNEAQLEKSRLLSDRFSAERPKGSFSTLEIQRTEQGDSAMYLCASSPSGSGGQYFGPGTRLLVL.

This clonotype was observed a few times. The chain links TRBV4-2 to TRBJ2-1; 7 nucleotides match TRBD1. The V gene's germline CDR1 is LGHNA and CDR2 YNFKEQ. The trim removed 2 bases at V and 3 bases at J, leaving 7 bases unmatched. CDR3 length equals 16 residues. CDR3 DNA sequence: TGTGCCAGCAGCCAAACAACCGGGACAGACTACAATGAGCAGTTCTTC. Protein product: CASSQTTGTDYNEQFF.

The rearrangement links TRBV7-8 to TRBJ2-5; TRBD2 matches 7 bases. Germline CDR1 is SGHVS and CDR2 is FQNEAQ. Losses at the gene ends were 3 bases for V and 11 bases for J; bases not matched to a gene: 9. This CDR3 is built from 13 residues. The CDR3 protein is CASSLGLPNEQYF. CDR3 bases: TGTGCCAGCAGCTTGGGACTACCCAATGAGCAGTACTTC.